This TCR beta chain was captured by sequencing in a study of blood T cells in healthy people across ages. Study-wide background: The capture of about one barcoded beta molecule per two T cells was achieved by template switching. Study-wide results and caveats: Both naive CD4+ cell counts and diversity were greater in long-lived donors than in aged donors.

The germline CDR1 and CDR2 sequences are DFQATT and SNEGSKA (reference sequence). The CDR3 covers 13 residues. J was trimmed by 4 bases and V by 1 base; bases with no gene match: 3. The use of a sample-barcoded 5' primer and a J-beta primer mix characterized a second PCR of roughly 6 to 11 cycles. Each cDNA molecule received a tag from a template-switch adaptor that had 12 random nucleotides. Each CDR3 protein is one row after TCRdb ran MiXCR on the 5' RACE reads. The repertoire holds some 760,000 distinct CDR3 sequences, just under 25% seen once, with more than 8.5% in the top ten. This clonotype turned up a few times. Its matching antigen is unknown. The sample was also reused in another study, on T cells of mothers and their children. In that study: All extracted RNA went into cDNA synthesis, approximately 1.4 ug per 15 ul.

This TCR came from a boy aged 10-17 years in good health. The chain joins TRBV20-1 to TRBJ2-7; 8 bases line up with TRBD2. What was sequenced was blood. This CDR3 is CSARAAGDYEQYF. In DNA, the CDR3 is TGCAGTGCTAGAGCAGCGGGAGATTACGAGCAGTACTTC.